Given below is one T cell receptor (beta chain) in context. What antigen it recognizes has not been identified. Per-base quality was not reported, and no clone a single base away is much larger than it. The entry originates in a study of a mutant IDH1 vaccine in newly diagnosed glioma (dated by TCRdb to 2020 to 2023). For context, the study as a whole: Of the roughly 30 treated patients, approximately 60% were male and approximately 40% were female, and a mean age of approximately 40 years was recorded. Before enrollment, patients had received standard therapy of radiotherapy alone, temozolomide alone, or radiochemotherapy with temozolomide; most received the combination. Six visits were used for peripheral blood collection: V03 (baseline), V05, V07, V10, V12 and V13. For exploratory analyses, around 23 treated patients had longitudinal TCRB deep sequencing done wherever samples were available. General conclusions and limits of the study: Selection of PBMC samples for TCRB deep sequencing was based on availability. According to the authors, sample limitations meant that analyses of patient blood samples could not be reproduced. Immune responses induced by the vaccine were seen in roughly 92% of patients across multiple MHC alleles. Changes in the top peripheral T cell clonotypes picked up by TCRB sequencing did not appear to be linked to pseudoprogression.

What this sample's time point label stands for: baseline, week 1 (first vaccination visit). Taken with the paper, the label for treatment or condition translates to: pre-vaccination baseline after standard-of-care therapy. All donors had newly diagnosed IDH1-mutant astrocytomas of WHO grade 3 or 4 that showed loss of nuclear ATRX. The samples were drawn from NOA16, a multicentre, single-arm, open-label phase I trial in Germany that tested a mutant IDH1 peptide vaccine in humans for the first time. Visit V03 blood draws served as the baseline sample for immunogenicity testing. Genomic DNA for TCRB sequencing was extracted from EDTA blood using the DNeasy Blood and Tissue Kit. The method was the immunoSEQ multiplex PCR assay. Following the manufacturer's protocol, the hsTCRB Kit was used to amplify rearranged TCR beta chain sequences. An Illumina MiSeq was used to sequence the TCRB libraries. As for the authors' bioinformatics: The proprietary platform of the kit vendor was used for demultiplexing, trimming and gene mapping. TCRdb took over this immuneACCESS table, retaining in-frame rearrangements with V and J assigned. Such tables are incomplete; in checked studies, under half of the missing clones stem from an unresolved V gene, and the remainder is unexplained. That table furnishes V, J and clone size, whereas the DNA furnished D and trimming. For this sample there are under 80,000 clones; roughly 85% appear just once. The ten biggest clones cover roughly 2.6% of the sample.

CDR1 KGHSH and CDR2 LQKENI are derived from the germline V gene. The CDR3 covers 15 residues, taking in both the cysteine and the phenylalanine. Kept here is only the CDR3 DNA, which spans 45 bases and is read in frame from base 1. Trimming accounts for 6 bases at V and 4 bases at J, while the number of junction bases matched to no gene is 4. This chain is built from TRBV18 and TRBJ2-2; 11 middle bases align to TRBD1. The starting material was PBMCs, obtained from a glioma patient treated with radiotherapy, temozolomide or both. The clonotype comes from a young man with glioma. Here is the DNA: TGTGCCAGCTCGACTGGGACAGGGGGCACCGGGGAGCTGTTTTTT. This gives the protein CASSTGTGGTGELFF. The variable domain in full, with residues beyond the CDR3 obtained from the reference TRBV18 and TRBJ2-2 genes, is NAGVMQNPRHLVRRRGQEARLRCSPMKGHSHVYWYRQLPEEGLKFMVYLQKENIIDESGMPKERFSAEFPKEGPSILRIQQVVRGDSAAYFCASSTGTGGTGELFFGEGSRLTVL.